This is a list of T cell receptor beta chains from one sample in a study of identical twins. TCRdb re-called the 5' RACE reads through MiXCR, storing one row per CDR3 protein. Altogether about 210,000 distinct CDR3 sequences are present, over 8% being singletons, with the ten largest covering roughly 5%. The sequenced sample was memory (CD45RO+) T cells sorted from blood. The receptors come from a woman younger than 30 in good health. Each CDR3 is given with its conserved first and last residue.

>TRBV5-1|TRBJ1-2
CASSSPDRGPGRYTF
>TRBV7-9|TRBJ1-3
CASSADRLGGNTIYF
>TRBV7-2|TRBJ2-7
CASSRLGTSLIEQHF
>TRBV12-3/TRBV12-4|TRBJ1-1
CASSLRQGRTEAFF
>TRBV15|TRBJ2-5
CATSREVLRAQETQYF
>TRBV5-1|TRBJ2-6
CASSLAAEGPNVLTF
>TRBV5-1|TRBJ2-3
CASSLGGRGSTDTQYF
>TRBV6-1|TRBJ1-2
CASMLLNYGYTF
>TRBV7-2|TRBJ2-7
CASSLVRTGYEQYF
>TRBV7-2|TRBJ2-7
CASTVAGAGEQYF
>TRBV10-3|TRBJ2-5
CAIRDRELETQYF
>TRBV19|TRBJ1-2
CASKETLYGYTF
>TRBV29-1|TRBJ2-7
CSVEGGDSYEQYF
>TRBV27|TRBJ2-7
CASRGSWTASYEQYF
>TRBV12-3/TRBV12-4|TRBJ1-2
CASSLGGAAGYTF
>TRBV12-3/TRBV12-4|TRBJ1-6
CASSLVAPNNSPLHF
>TRBV20-1|TRBJ2-5
CSALLAIQETQYF
>TRBV14|TRBJ2-3
CASSRMAGTREYF
>TRBV6-1|TRBJ2-7
CASRGEDRGSYEQYF
>TRBV12-3/TRBV12-4|TRBJ2-5
CASSLVQGIVQETQYF
>TRBV4-1|TRBJ2-1
CASSQPTQAERRNEQFF
>TRBV7-2|TRBJ2-5
CASSLFGYETQYF
>TRBV5-1|TRBJ2-7
CASSLVLAGVEQYF
>TRBV7-2|TRBJ2-7
CASSPLAAYEQYF
>TRBV6-4|TRBJ1-1
CASSDSAGGYTEAFF
>TRBV5-1|TRBJ2-1
CASSFRGETYNEQFF
>TRBV11-3|TRBJ2-3
CASSTGQERIETSTDTQYF
>TRBV5-4|TRBJ2-7
CASSLEREQYF
>TRBV5-6|TRBJ2-1
CASSLVLPRSSNEQFF
>TRBV20-1|TRBJ2-5
CSARDGAGVGETQYF
>TRBV20-1|TRBJ2-5
CSAIRQRSQETQYF
>TRBV6-5|TRBJ2-7
CASSYGITSYEQYF
>TRBV6-1|TRBJ2-1
CASRGGLAGKGEQFF
>TRBV7-3|TRBJ2-1
CASSPTIVGEQFF
>TRBV29-1|TRBJ2-2
CSVGRAAGELFF
>TRBV12-3/TRBV12-4|TRBJ2-2
CASSYGQGLSELFF
>TRBV6-5|TRBJ1-1
CASSYSRANTEAFF
>TRBV10-3|TRBJ2-7
CAISESMKLASSSYEQYF
>TRBV6-4|TRBJ2-1
CASSDGARGYNEQFF
>TRBV23-1|TRBJ2-2
CARSALGLANGELFF
>TRBV18|TRBJ2-5
CASSSLTGMGETQYF
>TRBV12-3/TRBV12-4|TRBJ2-5
CASSLESETQYF
>TRBV5-1|TRBJ2-7
CASSRELTYPIEQYF
>TRBV7-8|TRBJ2-2
CASSPEYTGELFF
>TRBV5-1|TRBJ1-6
CASSLDLDTDSPLHF
>TRBV20-1|TRBJ2-2
CSARSPTGARGGELFF
>TRBV7-9|TRBJ2-1
CALSPTGIYNEQFF
>TRBV20-1|TRBJ2-7
CSASEDTSYEQYF
>TRBV6-1|TRBJ2-7
CASNGQGPFTQYF
>TRBV6-5|TRBJ1-2
CASSYSDTYYGYTF
>TRBV11-3|TRBJ2-3
CASSGFGGATDTQYF
>TRBV5-1|TRBJ2-5
CASSLGVQETQYF
>TRBV20-1|TRBJ2-1
CSARDLISEQFF
>TRBV20-1|TRBJ2-3
CSALGGTTDTQYF
>TRBV5-1|TRBJ1-4
CASSRTGPTEGEKLFF